The 32 T cell receptor beta chains below come from one sample, sequenced in a study of blood T cell repertoires in COVID-19. Produced via immunoSEQ multiplex PCR; TCRdb's table is partial and in-frame only. The top ten clones hold approximately 2% of a sample with about 480,000 clones, 85% to 90% of them seen once. Material: PBMCs or T cells enriched from blood (not recorded which). The receptors here all came from a woman in her forties who had recovered from COVID-19.

The gene calls are TRBV4-3 and TRBJ1-1; D unclear. The germline V gene encodes CDR1 LGHNA and CDR2 YSLEER. V was cut by 0 bases and J by 2 bases, with 10 bases left in between. There are 15 residues in the CDR3. The CDR3 bases are TGCGCCAGCAGCCAAGATTGGGCCCCAAACACTGAAGCTTTCTTT. Protein sequence: CASSQDWAPNTEAFF.

This clone was counted between two and nine times. V gene TRBV6-5 combines with J gene TRBJ1-3, with D possibly being TRBD1 (5 bases). This CDR3 has 16 amino acids. V dropped 0 bases and J dropped 6 bases, with 15 bases sitting between them. Germline V lookup: CDR1 MNHEY, CDR2 SVGAGI. CDR3 nucleotides: TGTGCCAGCAGTTACTCGGGAGGACACGGGCAAAACACCATATATTTT. It specifies CASSYSGGHGQNTIYF.

The chain employs TRBV2 and TRBJ2-7, with D perhaps matching TRBD1 (6 bases). The CDR3 spans 12 residues. Germline V gene sequence: CDR1 SNHLY, CDR2 FYNNEI. The ends were cut back, 6 bases at V and 3 bases at J, with 9 bases in the middle. The CDR3 loop is CASRGDIYEQYF. For the CDR3, the DNA is TGTGCCAGCAGAGGGGACATCTACGAGCAGTACTTC.

This rearrangement joins TRBV7-9 to TRBJ1-1; D gene ambiguous. The CDR3 totals 10 residues. Germline assignment: CDR1 SEHNR and CDR2 FQNEAQ (reference sequence). The V end lost 4 bases, the J end lost 7 bases, and 4 bases lay between the germline ends. CDR3 in amino acids: CASSSGEAFF. The CDR3 region has the DNA TGTGCCAGCAGCTCGGGTGAAGCTTTCTTT.

The chain combines TRBV19 with TRBJ1-6, with a weak D call TRBD1 (6 bases). The V gene lost 10 bases and the J gene lost 3 bases, with 16 bases spanning the gap. Looked up from germline, CDR1 is LNHDA and CDR2 is SQIVND (reference sequence). The length of the CDR3 is 15 residues. CDR3 sequence reads: CATTSQDSYNSPLHF. CDR3 DNA: TGTGCCACAACCTCTCAGGACAGCTATAATTCACCCCTCCACTTT.

For this clone: This sample also contains other DNA sequences that code for the same CDR3. The V call is TRBV19, the J call TRBJ1-2; TRBD1 might be the D (5 bases). Germline V gene lookup returns CDR1 LNHDA and CDR2 SQIVND (reference sequence). CDR3 length: 12 residues. Trimming took off 4 bases at V and 5 bases at J, with 8 bases between the two ends. CDR3 DNA sequence: TGTGCCAGTAGTAGACAGAGTTATGGCTACACCTTC. As protein: CASSRQSYGYTF.

This rearrangement joins TRBV29-1 to TRBJ1-3; D is ambiguous. CDR1 and CDR2 from the germline V gene are SQVTM and ANQGSEA. V was trimmed by 7 bases and J by 0 bases, leaving 13 bases between them. The CDR3 runs to 14 residues. CDR3 loop: CSAKSQLSGNTIYF. The DNA for the CDR3 is TGCAGCGCGAAGTCCCAACTCTCTGGAAACACCATATATTTT.

The chain is built from TRBV27 and TRBJ1-3; TRBD1 agrees at 8 bases. This CDR3 comprises 16 residues. V trimming: 0 bases; J trimming: 8 bases; junction bases outside the gene matches: 9. In germline, CDR1 is MNHEY, CDR2 SMNVEV (reference sequence). CDR3 DNA sequence: TGTGCCAGCAGTTTATCGTGGACAGGGCCAAAGGACACCATATATTTT. Protein product: CASSLSWTGPKDTIYF.

Here the CDR3 reads CASSYTRSRAEAFF. DNA for the CDR3: TGTGCCAGCAGTTACACCCGGTCGAGGGCTGAAGCTTTCTTT. This rearrangement joins TRBV6-6 to TRBJ1-1; D unresolved. The length of the CDR3 is 14 residues. V was pared by 2 bases and J by 6 bases, with 13 bases between. The germline V gene encodes CDR1 MNHNY and CDR2 SVGAGI (reference sequence).

The chain is built from TRBV12-3 or TRBV12-4 and TRBJ2-3, with 7 bases matching TRBD2. The CDR3 has 13 residues. The V segment lost 4 bases and the J segment 4 bases; nucleotides outside the gene matches: 2. The CDR3 DNA reads as TGTGCCAGCAGTTCTACTAGCGCAGATACGCAGTATTTT. Translated: CASSSTSADTQYF.

The chain is built from TRBV5-1 and TRBJ1-2, with 11 bases fitting TRBD1. Germline assignment: CDR1 SGHRS and CDR2 YFSETQ. This CDR3 comprises 14 residues. The J segment lost 7 bases and the V segment lost 4 bases, leaving 6 bases of the junction unmatched. The DNA of the CDR3 is TGCGCCAGCAGCCCTGGGACAGGGGGGTTTGGCTACACCTTC. Amino acids: CASSPGTGGFGYTF. The full variable domain, in which reference TRBV5-1 and TRBJ1-2 provide the parts outside the CDR3, is KAGVTQTPRYLIKTRGQQVTLSCSPISGHRSVSWYQQTPGQGLQFLFEYFSETQRNKGNFPGRFSGRQFSNSRSEMNVSTLELGDSALYLCASSPGTGGFGYTFGSGTRLTVV.

The chain links TRBV5-8 to TRBJ2-5; 10 nucleotides match TRBD2. Germline V gene data show CDR1 as SGHTS and CDR2 as YDEGEE. V lost 5 bases, J lost 1 base, and 11 bases stayed unmatched. The CDR3 sequence is 17 residues long. CDR3 bases: TGTGCCAGCAGGTTCGAGAGGACTAGCGGAGCCCAAGAGACCCAGTACTTC. Protein sequence: CASRFERTSGAQETQYF.

The chain combines TRBV6-2 or TRBV6-3 with TRBJ2-3; possible D gene TRBD2, 6 bases. Germline V gene data show CDR1 as MNHEY and CDR2 as SVGEGT. This CDR3 is 15 amino acids long. Between the trimmed V and J ends, which lost 2 bases and 5 bases, there was a span of 14 bases. The CDR3 bases are TGTGCCAGCAGTTACGTAGGCGGGAAAGAAGATACGCAGTATTTT. Translating it yields CASSYVGGKEDTQYF.

This clone was seen a handful of times. The genes are TRBV27 and TRBJ1-1; a possible D gene is TRBD1 (6 bases). V was cut by 4 bases and J by 0 bases, with 15 bases left in between. Germline CDR1 reads MNHEY; CDR2 reads SMNVEV (reference sequence). CDR3 length: 16 residues. The CDR3 loop reads CASSSNRVPMNTEAFF. Here the CDR3 DNA reads TGTGCCAGCAGTTCAAACAGGGTGCCGATGAACACTGAAGCTTTCTTT.

The CDR3 reads CASSGDRVGSPLHF. The CDR3 coding sequence is TGTGCCAGCAGTGGAGACAGGGTGGGCTCACCCCTCCACTTT. The chain couples TRBV2 to TRBJ1-6; TRBD1 matches at 7 bases. The V segment lost 4 bases and the J segment 10 bases; nucleotides outside the gene matches: 7. Germline V CDR1 and CDR2: SNHLY, FYNNEI. This CDR3 comprises 14 residues.

The chain is built from TRBV19 and TRBJ1-2; unclear D gene. This CDR3 is built from 14 residues. Germline lookup yields CDR1 LNHDA and CDR2 SQIVND (reference sequence). The ends were cut back, 3 bases at V and 7 bases at J, with 15 bases in the middle. The CDR3 region is CASSIRTSERGYTF. The DNA for the CDR3 is TGTGCCAGTAGTATTAGGACTTCGGAGCGTGGCTACACCTTC.

The V gene is TRBV29-1, the J gene TRBJ2-3; the match to TRBD2 covers 7 bases. The junction had 11 bases not matched to a gene; V was cut back by 0 bases and J by 2 bases. Germline V gene lookup returns CDR1 SQVTM and CDR2 ANQGSEA. The CDR3 has 17 residues. The CDR3 protein is CSVEDRASGGNTDTQYF. In nucleotides, the CDR3 is TGCAGCGTTGAAGATAGGGCTAGCGGAGGCAACACAGATACGCAGTATTTT.

This clone was counted a single time. The chain has TRBV11-2 and TRBJ2-3; 7 nucleotides match TRBD2. The germline CDR1 and CDR2 sequences are SGHAT and FQNNGV. The V segment lost 5 bases and the J segment 4 bases; nucleotides outside the gene matches: 12. This CDR3 has 16 amino acids. The CDR3 DNA follows: TGTGCCAGCAGCCGACGGACTAGTAAAAGCGCAGATACGCAGTATTTT. Translating gives CASSRRTSKSADTQYF.

The rearrangement joins TRBV15 to TRBJ1-2; unclear D gene. Germline V gives CDR1 LNHNV, CDR2 YYDKDF (reference sequence). The CDR3 contains 14 residues. V lost 0 bases and J 3 bases, leaving 8 bases between the germline ends. The chain's CDR3 is CATSRDNRDYGYTF. Written as DNA, the CDR3 is TGTGCCACCAGCAGAGATAACAGAGACTATGGCTACACCTTC.

The chain uses TRBV11-3 and TRBJ2-1; TRBD2 matches 15 bases. This CDR3 spans 19 amino acids. Germline-derived CDR1 and CDR2 are SGHNT and YENEEA. Trimming took 6 bases from V and 4 from J; bases not matched to a gene: 13. CDR3 protein: CASRHTTGLAGGEYNEQFF. DNA of the CDR3: TGTGCCAGCAGGCATACTACGGGACTAGCGGGAGGAGAATACAATGAGCAGTTCTTC.

The rearrangement joins TRBV4-3 to TRBJ2-4; no clear D. The CDR3 spans 15 residues. Trimming removed 1 base from V and 0 bases from J, with 7 bases in between. Germline lookup yields CDR1 LGHNA and CDR2 YSLEER. This chain's CDR3 is CASSQVHLAKNIQYF. The CDR3 bases are TGCGCCAGCAGCCAAGTACACCTAGCCAAAAACATTCAGTACTTC.

This clone showed up just once. The J gene is TRBJ1-4, the V gene TRBV2; 7 nucleotides match TRBD1. The CDR3 totals 14 residues. V gave up 3 bases and J gave up 8 bases; unmatched junction bases: 6. CDR1 SNHLY and CDR2 FYNNEI come from the germline V gene. The CDR3 coding sequence is TGTGCCAGCAGTGATGAGGGGGCCACGGAAAAACTGTTTTTT. Its protein is CASSDEGATEKLFF.

This clone showed up just a few times. This chain joins TRBV3-1 (or the pseudogene TRBV3-2) and TRBJ2-7; TRBD1 agrees at 9 bases. The V gene end was trimmed by 4 bases and the J gene end by 3 bases; junction bases not matched to a gene: 7. Germline assignment: CDR1 LGHDT and CDR2 YNNKEL (reference sequence). The CDR3 contains 15 residues. CDR3 DNA sequence: TGTGCCAGCAGCCTTAACAGGGGGCGTCTCTACGAGCAGTACTTC. This codes for CASSLNRGRLYEQYF.

The chain is built from TRBV14 and TRBJ2-1; 10 bases map to TRBD2. The CDR3 is made up of 18 amino acids. Germline CDR1 is SGHDN and CDR2 is FVKESK. V lost 0 bases to trimming and J lost 7 bases; unmatched junction nucleotides: 12. CDR3 sequence reads: CASSQELAGPPVSNEQFF. CDR3 nucleotide sequence: TGTGCCAGCAGCCAAGAACTAGCGGGACCGCCGGTATCAAATGAGCAGTTCTTC.

The genes are TRBV11-2 and TRBJ1-1; D gene unclear. Germline lookup yields CDR1 SGHAT and CDR2 FQNNGV. The CDR3 spans 14 residues. V was trimmed by 1 base and J by 4 bases, leaving 10 bases between them. In nucleotides, the CDR3 is TGTGCCAGCAGCTTAGCGGTGATGGTCACTGAAGCTTTCTTT. Translated, it gives CASSLAVMVTEAFF. Supplemented by reference TRBV11-2 and TRBJ1-1, the full variable domain reads EAGVAQSPRYKIIEKRQSVAFWCNPISGHATLYWYQQILGQGPKLLIQFQNNGVVDDSQLPKDRFSAERLKGVDSTLKIQPAKLEDSAVYLCASSLAVMVTEAFFGQGTRLTVV.

The CDR3 loop reads CASSHQPTRYSYNEQFF. The CDR3 DNA reads as TGCGCCAGCAGTCACCAGCCGACTCGATACTCCTACAATGAGCAGTTCTTC. The J gene is TRBJ2-1, the V gene TRBV23-1; D not certain. TRBV23-1 is classed as an ORF, of uncertain function. This CDR3 has 17 amino acids. Deletions cut 3 bases from V and 0 bases from J, with 15 bases between.

Concerning this clone itself: The sample contains more than one DNA sequence encoding this CDR3. The V gene is TRBV7-6, the J gene TRBJ1-1; D is unclear. CDR1 is SGHVS, CDR2 FNYEAQ, per germline. The CDR3 has 12 residues. Trimming left V 6 bases short and J 0 bases short, with 5 bases between. Here the CDR3 reads CASSPLNTEAFF. CDR3 sequence (DNA): TGTGCCAGCAGTCCCTTGAACACTGAAGCTTTCTTT.

The V gene is TRBV19, the J gene TRBJ1-2, with unresolved D. Germline CDR1 is LNHDA and CDR2 is SQIVND (reference sequence). The CDR3 has 14 amino acids. The V end lost 3 bases, the J end lost 5 bases, and 13 bases lay between the germline ends. Here the CDR3 reads CASSIVRPTYGYTF. The CDR3 nucleotides are TGTGCCAGTAGTATTGTCAGGCCCACGTATGGCTACACCTTC. Full variable domain (remainder filled in from reference TRBV19 and TRBJ1-2): DGGITQSPKYLFRKEGQNVTLSCEQNLNHDAMYWYRQDPGQGLRLIYYSQIVNDFQKGDIAEGYSVSREKKESFPLTVTSAQKNPTAFYLCASSIVRPTYGYTFGSGTRLTVV.

The chain is built from TRBV5-5 and TRBJ2-7; 10 bases align to TRBD2. With V trimmed by 1 base and J by 0 bases, 7 bases remained unmatched. The CDR3 is 17 amino acids. CDR1 and CDR2 from the germline V gene are SGHKS and YYEKEE (reference sequence). The CDR3 nucleotides are TGTGCCAGCAGCTTGCCCCCTAGCGGGAGTAGCTCCTACGAGCAGTACTTC. It is translated as CASSLPPSGSSSYEQYF.

The chain has TRBV20-1 and TRBJ1-3; a weak D match, TRBD1 (5 bases). Trimming took off 3 bases at V and 4 bases at J, with 22 bases between the two ends. Germline CDR1 reads DFQATT; CDR2 reads SNEGSKA (reference sequence). The CDR3 has 17 amino acids. The CDR3 bases are TGCAGTGCTAGTTCTGGGGCTCTGTCTGCTGCCGGAAACACCATATATTTT. Residues: CSASSGALSAAGNTIYF.

DNA of the CDR3: TGTGCCTGCACACCGCTAGCGGGAGTTGAGCAGTTCTTC. Translation gives CACTPLAGVEQFF. The chain carries TRBV30 and TRBJ2-1; TRBD2 matches 10 bases. Germline CDR1 reads GTSNPN; CDR2 reads SVGIG (reference sequence). Losses at the gene ends were 6 bases for V and 9 bases for J; bases not matched to a gene: 8. The CDR3 consists of 13 residues.

The chain recombines TRBV5-1 with TRBJ2-5, with TRBD2 as a possible D gene (5 bases). This CDR3 is built from 14 residues. The germline gives CDR1 SGHRS, CDR2 YFSETQ. V dropped 1 base and J dropped 2 bases, with 9 bases sitting between them. The CDR3 sequence is CASSLIGVQETQYF. The CDR3 coding sequence is TGCGCCAGCAGCTTGATCGGGGTACAAGAGACCCAGTACTTC.